The present T cell receptor (beta chain) was sequenced within a study of cytomegalovirus exposure and HLA in healthy donors. In the study overall: Just over 80% of 300 to 450 genotyped donors fell in the Caucasian-associated ancestry cluster.

PCR involved 60 Vbeta and 13 Jbeta primers. Assay used: immunoSEQ multiplex PCR; TCRdb lists only in-frame clones, some missing. The sample includes approximately 100,000 clones, 65% to 80% of them seen just once. Germline V gene lookup returns CDR1 WNHNN and CDR2 SYGVQD (reference sequence). The V end was cut by 0 bases, the J end by 2 bases, with 26 bases between. This CDR3 region has 20 residues. Worth noting for this clone: Antigen specificity is unknown.

Study results and limitations: CMV serostatus was the sole immune exposure data available. In a later analysis, productive TCRs from donors in an Asian-associated ancestry cluster reportedly carried fewer N-insertions than the cohort mean. Reported performance of the classifier showed diagnosis of cytomegalovirus status with high specificity and sensitivity.

This sequence originates from a woman aged 45-65 years in good health and CMV-seropositive. The chain combines TRBV10-1 with TRBJ2-7; weak D call: TRBD1 (6 bases). The sample was PBMCs. The CDR3 DNA reads as TGCGCCAGCAGTGAGTCGACTTTCTGGGGACACCCCATCCTCCCCTACGAGCAGTACTTC. Its translation is CASSESTFWGHPILPYEQYF.